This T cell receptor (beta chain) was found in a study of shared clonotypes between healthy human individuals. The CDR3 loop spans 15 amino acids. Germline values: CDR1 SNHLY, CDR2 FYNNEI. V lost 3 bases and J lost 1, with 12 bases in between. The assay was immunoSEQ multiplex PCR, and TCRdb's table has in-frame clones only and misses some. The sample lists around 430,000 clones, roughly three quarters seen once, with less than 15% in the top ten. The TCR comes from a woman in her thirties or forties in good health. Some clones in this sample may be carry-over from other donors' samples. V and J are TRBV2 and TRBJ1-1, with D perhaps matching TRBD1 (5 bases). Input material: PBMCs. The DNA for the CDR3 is TGTGCCAGCAGTGAGGGGTGGGGGTCGAACACTGAAGCTTTCTTT. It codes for CASSEGWGSNTEAFF.